The T cell receptor (beta chain) under discussion was sequenced for a study of blood T cell repertoires in COVID-19. Study overall: Specimens from acute and convalescent COVID-19 originated in the United States, Italy and Spain. PBMCs, B-cell-depleted T cells, or T cells were the source of the cDNA or gDNA that made up the material.

The germline gives CDR1 SQVTM, CDR2 ANQGSEA. The CDR3 covers 12 residues. The V and J ends lost 5 bases and 1 base respectively, with 8 bases between them. As originally analysed: How many nucleated cells were present was estimated from reference gene primer amplification. Clones were sequenced by immunoSEQ multiplex PCR, and TCRdb holds only the in-frame ones, with some missing. The V and J calls and clone size are taken from that table; D and trimming were inferred from the DNA. Of under 30,000 clones in the sample, about 94% are singletons; the top ten hold 4% to 5%. The specimen was peripheral blood. V gene TRBV29-1 combines with J gene TRBJ1-1, with TRBD1 as a possible D gene (5 bases). This TCR was sampled from a human donor with active COVID-19. The donor label of this sample is uncertain. CDR3 sequence reads: CSVPTGNTEAFF. CDR3 bases: TGCAGCGTTCCTACAGGGAACACTGAAGCTTTCTTT.